What follows are 16 T cell receptor beta chains derived from one specimen sequenced in a study of cytomegalovirus exposure and HLA in healthy donors. The assay was immunoSEQ multiplex PCR, and TCRdb's table has in-frame clones only and misses some. The data contain some 70,000 clones, roughly 91% of them singletons. Sequencing was done on a sample of PBMCs. The receptors here all came from a young woman in good health and CMV-seronegative.

The V and J genes are TRBV7-6 and TRBJ1-5, with D perhaps TRBD1 (5 bases). Per germline, CDR1 SGHVS and CDR2 FNYEAQ. The CDR3 spans 15 residues. V was shortened by 1 base and J by 3 bases, with 10 bases between the two germline ends. The CDR3 bases are TGTGCCAGCAGCTTAGAGCCAGGGTTCAATCAGCCCCAGCATTTT. Translation: CASSLEPGFNQPQHF.

V gene TRBV13 combines with J gene TRBJ2-5; 14 nucleotides match TRBD2. From germline, CDR1 is PRHDT and CDR2 FYEKMQ (reference sequence). The CDR3 totals 16 residues. V lost 5 bases to trimming and J lost 7 bases; unmatched junction nucleotides: 9. DNA of the CDR3: TGTGCCAGCAGCCGAGGACTAGCGGGGGGTCCGTCGACCCAGTACTTC. This codes for CASSRGLAGGPSTQYF.

This sequence joins TRBV11-2 and TRBJ2-3, with 10 positions matching TRBD2. The CDR3 has 17 residues. Germline CDR1 is SGHAT and CDR2 is FQNNGV. The V segment lost 0 bases and the J segment 3 bases; nucleotides outside the gene matches: 6. The CDR3 nucleotides read TGTGCCAGCAGCTTAGATTTAGTTAGCGGGAGGACAGATACGCAGTATTTT. This translates into CASSLDLVSGRTDTQYF.

This chain connects TRBV5-1 to TRBJ2-4, with a tentative D call TRBD2 (6 bases). The CDR3 extends over 15 amino acids. Germline-derived CDR1 and CDR2 are SGHRS and YFSETQ. V shed 0 bases and J shed 7 bases, with 14 bases lying between them. CDR3 loop: CASSLDPGAGNIQYF. CDR3 nucleotides: TGCGCCAGCAGCTTGGATCCGGGAGCGGGTAACATTCAGTACTTC.

V is TRBV10-3 and J is TRBJ1-5; TRBD1 matches at 7 bases. Per germline, CDR1 ENHRY and CDR2 SYGVKD. The CDR3 has 16 residues. With 0 bases clipped from V and 7 bases from J, the junction kept 9 bases outside the gene matches. In DNA form, the CDR3 reads TGTGCCATCAGTGAGTCGGGTTTAGGGGGCACACAGCCCCAGCATTTT. Its translation: CAISESGLGGTQPQHF.

J is TRBJ2-3 and V is TRBV5-1, with no clear D. V lost 0 bases to trimming and J lost 0 bases, with 5 bases between them. CDR3 length equals 14 residues. Germline-derived CDR1 and CDR2 are SGHRS and YFSETQ. CDR3 amino acids: CASSLGASTDTQYF. The DNA for the CDR3 is TGCGCCAGCAGCTTGGGGGCTAGCACAGATACGCAGTATTTT.

This sequence joins TRBV10-2 and TRBJ2-7; 12 nucleotides line up with TRBD2. The CDR3 contains 15 residues. The V gene end was trimmed by 2 bases and the J gene end by 5 bases; junction bases not matched to a gene: 4. Germline CDR1 reads WSHSY; CDR2 reads SAAADI. The CDR3 spells CASSEGLAGPNEQYF. As DNA, the CDR3 is TGCGCCAGCAGTGAGGGACTAGCGGGACCCAACGAGCAGTACTTC.

The chain is built from TRBV9 and TRBJ1-1; 8 nucleotides line up with TRBD1. Germline V gene data show CDR1 as SGDLS and CDR2 as YYNGEE. With V trimmed by 4 bases and J by 0 bases, 5 bases remained unmatched. This CDR3 region has 15 residues. Written as DNA, the CDR3 is TGTGCCAGCAGCCCCTGGACAGGGCTGAACACTGAAGCTTTCTTT. Translating it yields CASSPWTGLNTEAFF.

V gene TRBV12-5 combines with J gene TRBJ1-5; D unclear. Trimming removed 6 bases at V and 5 bases at J, with 11 bases between. The CDR3 totals 13 residues. CDR1 is LGHNT, CDR2 FRNRAP, per germline. Written as DNA, the CDR3 is TGTGCTAGTGGATCGACATCAGATCAGCCCCAGCATTTT. It translates to CASGSTSDQPQHF.

This clone appeared once. The chain uses TRBV7-9 and TRBJ2-3; 14 bases are shared with TRBD2. Germline loops: CDR1 SEHNR, CDR2 FQNEAQ (reference sequence). CDR3 size: 19 residues. With 3 bases clipped from V and 1 base from J, the junction kept 9 bases outside the gene matches. The CDR3 spells CASSLTSGRALWRTDTQYF. CDR3 bases: TGTGCCAGCAGCTTGACTAGCGGGAGGGCCCTATGGCGCACAGATACGCAGTATTTT.

This chain connects TRBV30 to TRBJ2-3, with 8 bases matching TRBD1. Per germline, CDR1 GTSNPN and CDR2 SVGIG (reference sequence). V lost 8 bases to trimming and J lost 6 bases; unmatched junction nucleotides: 7. The CDR3 is 12 residues long. The CDR3 nucleotides read TGTGCCCTTGACAGGGGTATGGATACGCAGTATTTT. Residues: CALDRGMDTQYF.

The chain employs TRBV6-6 and TRBJ2-1; 12 bases are a match to TRBD2. V gave up 6 bases and J gave up 12 bases; unmatched junction bases: 6. Germline assignment: CDR1 MNHNY and CDR2 SVGAGI (reference sequence). This CDR3 is built from 13 residues. The CDR3 spells CASRGASGRGQFF. The DNA of the CDR3 is TGTGCCAGCAGGGGGGCTAGCGGGAGGGGGCAGTTCTTC.

This rearrangement joins TRBV6-1 to TRBJ1-1; possible D gene TRBD1, 6 bases. Germline CDR1 is MNHNS and CDR2 is SASEGT. Trimming removed 7 bases from V and 3 bases from J, with 12 bases in between. The CDR3 has 13 amino acids. CDR3 sequence reads: CASNQDRYTEAFF. The CDR3 DNA reads TGTGCCAGCAATCAAGACAGGTACACTGAAGCTTTCTTT.

The chain employs TRBV27 and TRBJ2-2; no reliable D call. V lost 8 bases and J lost 9, with 13 bases in between. The CDR3 is 12 residues long. CDR1 is MNHEY, CDR2 SMNVEV, per germline (reference sequence). The CDR3 sequence: CASASPPRELFF. The CDR3 DNA is TGTGCCAGCGCGTCCCCCCCCCGGGAGCTGTTTTTT.

V is TRBV5-1 and J is TRBJ2-5; a possible D gene is TRBD1 (6 bases). The germline gives CDR1 SGHRS, CDR2 YFSETQ. This CDR3 contains 16 residues. V lost 2 bases and J lost 3, with 17 bases in between. The CDR3 spells CASSFRVQGMEETQYF. CDR3 DNA sequence: TGCGCCAGCAGCTTTCGCGTTCAGGGGATGGAAGAGACCCAGTACTTC. Complete variable domain (other parts from reference TRBV5-1 and TRBJ2-5): KAGVTQTPRYLIKTRGQQVTLSCSPISGHRSVSWYQQTPGQGLQFLFEYFSETQRNKGNFPGRFSGRQFSNSRSEMNVSTLELGDSALYLCASSFRVQGMEETQYFGPGTRLLVL.

The chain recombines TRBV23-1 with TRBJ2-1; the match to TRBD1 covers 9 bases. TRBV23-1 is an ORF, with its function uncertain. The CDR3 covers 18 residues. With V trimmed by 4 bases and J by 3 bases, 13 bases remained unmatched. The CDR3 region is CASSPGQGVGSFYNEQFF. CDR3 bases: TGCGCCAGCAGTCCGGGACAGGGCGTGGGGAGCTTCTACAATGAGCAGTTCTTC.